Listed below are T cell receptor beta chains from one sample, sequenced in a study of glioma-infiltrating T cells after dendritic cell vaccination. Using immunoSEQ multiplex PCR, the repertoire was profiled, and TCRdb retains in-frame clones only, with some absent. The sample holds 90,000 to 95,000 clones; roughly 77% are singletons and the top ten take less than 2.5%. The material was blood, obtained after dendritic cell vaccination. The receptors were sampled from a human donor with glioblastoma. CDR3s leave out the opening cysteine and the closing phenylalanine or tryptophan.

TRBJ2-7 | TRBV5-1 | ASSRYGQSEQY
TRBJ1-2 | TRBV29-1 | SAPQEGASGYT
TRBJ1-3 | TRBV27 | ASSLSTGRNTIY
TRBJ1-2 | TRBV6-6 | AYGGPFYGYT
TRBJ1-6 | TRBV19 | ASSIRQNSPLH
TRBJ2-3 | TRBV2 | ASNPSVNTQY
TRBJ1-1 | TRBV18 | ASSPAGTGLNTEAF
TRBJ2-7 | TRBV2 | ASSLRLTGSGGNYEQY
TRBJ2-2 | TRBV18 | ASSRGSASNTGELF
TRBJ1-4 | TRBV7-9 | ASSLQGNFEKLF
TRBJ1-1 | TRBV2 | ASKVWDRGAEAF
TRBJ1-5 | TRBV19 | ASSPYINQPQH
TRBJ1-2 | TRBV29-1 | SVEVQVWAQGYGYT
TRBJ2-3 | TRBV15 | ATSRDRVSTDTQY
TRBJ2-2 | TRBV19 | ASSKVLAGGRANTGELF
TRBJ2-7 | TRBV5-1 | ASSLGFRTSGREDEQY
TRBJ2-2 | TRBV5-1 | ASRPFNMNTGELF
TRBJ2-3 | TRBV18 | ASSPWRGDSDTQY
TRBJ2-3 | TRBV25-1 | ASTNPGYTDTQY
TRBJ1-2 | TRBV19 | ASSIGSANYGYT
TRBJ1-1 | TRBV5-6 | ASTRDRRNTEAF
TRBJ1-2 | TRBV6-1 | ASRPGQPTSHT
TRBJ2-3 | TRBV5-1 | ASSLEGSGNAQY
TRBJ1-2 | TRBV6-6 | ASSYAGGDYGYT